A selection of T cell receptor beta chains follows, all from one sample in a study of blood T cell repertoires in COVID-19. Profiling relied on immunoSEQ multiplex PCR, and the TCRdb table lists in-frame clones only, not all of them. Of about 160,000 clones listed, about 90% are singletons. Sequencing used peripheral blood. The receptors were gathered from a man at least 80 years old with acute or convalescent COVID-19. Each CDR3 is given with its conserved first and last residue. A D gene is named only where the DNA matches it firmly. Some rows have no size entry. The others give once, few or many, or a class for an expanded clone.

d_call clone_size j_call v_call cdr3_nt cdr3_aa
- - TRBJ1-1 TRBV7-9 TGTGCCAGCAGACCTGGGGGGGACATGAACACTGAAGCTTTCTTT CASRPGGDMNTEAFF
- - TRBJ1-5 TRBV18 TGTGCCAGCTCAGCGGACAGAAATCAGCCCCAGCATTTT CASSADRNQPQHF
- - TRBJ1-5 TRBV19 TGTGCCAGTAGTACCCTAGACGGTCAGCCCCAGCATTTT CASSTLDGQPQHF
- - TRBJ2-2 TRBV18 TGTGCCAGTCGGCCGGGGTTGGACACCGGGGAGCTGTTTTTT CASRPGLDTGELFF
- few TRBJ1-5 TRBV5-1 TGCGCCAGCAGCTTGGGGGGAGGGAATCAGCCCCAGCATTTT CASSLGGGNQPQHF
TRBD1 - TRBJ2-7 TRBV11-2 TGTGCCAGCAGCCCGACCAGGGACAGAACCTACGAGCAGTACTTC CASSPTRDRTYEQYF
- - TRBJ1-2 TRBV12-5 TGTGCTAGTGGGTGCAGGGGTGATGGCTACACCTTC CASGCRGDGYTF
TRBD1 - TRBJ2-1 TRBV5-6 TGTGCCAGCAGCCCTCTCCAAAGACAGGGGGTGTACAATGAGCAGTTCTTC CASSPLQRQGVYNEQFF
- - TRBJ2-3 TRBV13 TGTGCCAGCAGTTACCAGGATACGCAGTATTTT CASSYQDTQYF
- - TRBJ1-2 TRBV5-1 TGCGCCAGCAGCTTGGCCACGGTGTATGGCTACACCTTC CASSLATVYGYTF
- - TRBJ1-2 TRBV5-7 TGTGCCAGCAGCTTGGGTTGGAACAGCTATGGCTACACCTTC CASSLGWNSYGYTF
- - TRBJ1-1 TRBV6-6 TGTGCCAGCAGGGGCCCGCCACAGGGGAACACTGAAGCTTTCTTT CASRGPPQGNTEAFF
TRBD2 - TRBJ2-3 TRBV3-1/TRBV3-2 TGTGCCAGCAGCCAGCCACTAGCGAGCACAGATACGCAGTATTTT CASSQPLASTDTQYF
TRBD1 once TRBJ1-5 TRBV19 TGTGCCAGTAGTCCCCGACAGGGCGATCAGCCCCAGCATTTT CASSPRQGDQPQHF
TRBD1 - TRBJ1-2 TRBV7-9 TGTGCCAGCAGCCCAGAACGACAGGGAAGATATGGCTACACCTTC CASSPERQGRYGYTF
TRBD2 - TRBJ2-1 TRBV9 TGTGCCAGCAGCGTACTCGATGGCGGGAGCTCGGTTGAGCAGTTCTTC CASSVLDGGSSVEQFF
TRBD1 once TRBJ2-1 TRBV4-2 TGTGCCAGCAGCCAAGTTCTCAGGACAGGGGTGAACAATGAGCAGTTCTTC CASSQVLRTGVNNEQFF
- - TRBJ2-2 TRBV5-1 TGCGCCAGCAGCGACACAGGGCCAAACACCGGGGAGCTGTTTTTT CASSDTGPNTGELFF